This T cell receptor (beta chain) is from a study of PD-L1 blockade in urothelial cancer. Across the whole study: Blood analysis was done at 3 weeks (second dose) and 6 weeks after treatment began.

Time point of the sample: pretreatment peripheral blood. The repertoire was sequenced with immunoSEQ multiplex PCR; TCRdb's copy has only in-frame clones and lacks some. This table has 87,000 or so clones, roughly 84% appearing once. This CDR3 is built from 15 residues. The V gene lost 0 bases and the J gene lost 5 bases, with 10 bases spanning the gap. Germline assignment: CDR1 LGHNT and CDR2 FRNRAP. The chain recombines TRBV12-5 with TRBJ1-4; D is unresolved. The origin of this receptor is a man aged 55 to 70 with urothelial cancer. The input for sequencing was PBMCs, taken around atezolizumab (anti-PD-L1) treatment. This chain's CDR3 is CASGLVAGSNEKLFF. CDR3 nucleotide sequence: TGTGCTAGTGGTTTGGTAGCAGGTTCCAATGAAAAACTGTTTTTT.